The 18 T cell receptor beta chains below all came from one sample that was sequenced in a study of patients and donors after allogeneic stem cell transplantation. TCRdb reanalysed the RT-PCR reads using MiXCR and keeps one entry per CDR3 protein. The sample consists of approximately 410,000 distinct CDR3 sequences, around 16% of them appearing once. Sequenced input: blood, either unsorted or a sorted T cell fraction (not recorded which). Receptor source: a human donor who was either an allogeneic HSCT recipient or a stem cell or donor lymphocyte infusion donor (not recorded which). It is not recorded whose cells these are; they may come from a transplant donor.

This clonotype was seen ten or more times. V and J are TRBV9 and TRBJ1-3, with a tentative D call TRBD1 (6 bases). Germline lookup yields CDR1 SGDLS and CDR2 YYNGEE. Trimming removed 1 base from V and 4 bases from J, with 18 bases in between. This CDR3 is 17 amino acids long. The CDR3 DNA reads as TGTGCCAGCAGCGTATCAACCCCAGGGGCGCGAGGAAACACCATATATTTT. Its protein is CASSVSTPGARGNTIYF. The whole variable domain, filled in from reference TRBV9 and TRBJ1-3, reads DSGVTQTPKHLITATGQRVTLRCSPRSGDLSVYWYQQSLDQGLQFLIQYYNGEERAKGNILERFSAQQFPDLHSELNLSSLELGDSALYFCASSVSTPGARGNTIYFGEGSWLTVV.

The genes are TRBV20-1 and TRBJ1-1; TRBD1 might be the D (5 bases). Germline V gene data show CDR1 as DFQATT and CDR2 as SNEGSKA (reference sequence). This CDR3 has 14 residues. Trimming removed 6 bases from V and 8 bases from J, with 22 bases in between. CDR3 sequence reads: CSAPTPRDSTEAFF. CDR3 coding DNA: TGCAGTGCCCCCACCCCTCGCGACAGCACGGAAGCTTTCTTT.

This chain connects TRBV20-1 to TRBJ1-2, with TRBD1 matching over 9 bases. Germline V CDR1 and CDR2: DFQATT, SNEGSKA (reference sequence). The CDR3 contains 14 residues. V lost 6 bases to trimming and J lost 6 bases; unmatched junction nucleotides: 11. CDR3 in amino acids: CSAGRGQGFNGYTF. Written as DNA, the CDR3 is TGCAGTGCGGGCCGGGGACAGGGATTTAATGGCTACACCTTC.

V is TRBV24-1 and J is TRBJ2-1; no reliable D call. The CDR3 loop spans 12 amino acids. Germline loops: CDR1 KGHDR, CDR2 SFDVKD. Between the trimmed V and J ends, which lost 4 bases and 7 bases, there was a span of 7 bases. CDR3 protein: CATSDKLNEQFF. The CDR3 nucleotides are TGTGCCACCAGTGACAAGTTGAATGAGCAGTTCTTC.

The chain recombines TRBV19 with TRBJ2-2; D is perhaps TRBD1 (6 bases). This CDR3 region has 13 residues. CDR1 is LNHDA, CDR2 SQIVND, per germline (reference sequence). This CDR3 reads CSHRASNTGELFF. The CDR3 bases are TGTTCGCACAGGGCGTCGAACACCGGGGAGCTGTTTTTT.

This clonotype turned up a few times. This sequence joins TRBV5-6 and TRBJ1-6; D is uncertain. The CDR3 runs to 14 residues. CDR1 SGHDT and CDR2 YYEEEE come from the germline V gene. V dropped 0 bases and J dropped 9 bases, with 10 bases sitting between them. The CDR3, as DNA: TGTGCCAGCAGCTTGGGGGAGGAAGGTTCACCCCTCCACTTT. It encodes CASSLGEEGSPLHF.

The J gene is TRBJ2-1, the V gene TRBV5-1; 7 nucleotides line up with TRBD2. V shed 7 bases, J shed 8 bases, and the junction held 15 bases outside the gene matches. CDR1 and CDR2 (germline): SGHRS, YFSETQ. CDR3 length: 15 residues. Here the CDR3 reads CASGLTGGGADEQFF. The CDR3 region has the DNA TGCGCCAGCGGCCTGACGGGAGGTGGCGCGGATGAGCAGTTCTTC.

The chain joins TRBV4-1 to TRBJ1-3; D call uncertain. Looked up from germline, CDR1 is MGHRA and CDR2 is YSYEKL. The V and J ends lost 0 bases and 4 bases respectively, with 19 bases between them. The CDR3 loop spans 18 amino acids. CDR3 loop: CASSQDFLAAARGNTIYF. The CDR3 nucleotides read TGCGCCAGCAGCCAAGATTTCCTCGCCGCCGCGCGGGGAAACACCATATATTTT.

This sequence joins TRBV6-2 or TRBV6-3 and TRBJ1-5; D is unclear. Trimming took 7 bases from V and 2 from J, leaving 12 bases between them. Germline CDR1 is MNHEY and CDR2 is SVGEGT. The CDR3 loop spans 14 amino acids. The CDR3 region is CASNTPAGNQPQHF. The CDR3 DNA reads as TGTGCCAGCAACACCCCAGCCGGCAATCAGCCCCAGCATTTT.

This clonotype turned up a few times. The CDR3 bases are TGTGCTAGTGGTTTTATGAACACTGAAGCTTTCTTT. This translates into CASGFMNTEAFF. The chain uses TRBV12-5 and TRBJ1-1; D uncertain. V was pared by 3 bases and J by 0 bases, with 2 bases between. The V gene's germline CDR1 is LGHNT and CDR2 FRNRAP. The length of the CDR3 is 12 residues.

At least ten counts were recorded for this clonotype. This chain links TRBV19 with TRBJ1-2, with D possibly TRBD1 on 5 matching bases. Germline lookup yields CDR1 LNHDA and CDR2 SQIVND (reference sequence). CDR3 size: 13 residues. Trimming pared 6 bases from V and 2 bases from J, leaving 10 bases between. The CDR3 spells CASRKGRNYGYTF. For the CDR3, the DNA is TGTGCCAGTAGAAAGGGACGGAACTATGGCTACACCTTC.

The CDR3, as DNA: TGCAGTGCTACCATCGGACAGGGGGGCTACGAGCAGTACTTC. It encodes CSATIGQGGYEQYF. The gene calls are TRBV20-1 and TRBJ2-7; 10 nucleotides line up with TRBD1. The V segment lost 4 bases and the J segment 3 bases; nucleotides outside the gene matches: 6. CDR3 length: 14 amino acids. CDR1 is DFQATT and CDR2 is SNEGSKA in the germline V gene (reference sequence).

This clonotype was seen a single time. The chain employs TRBV4-2 and TRBJ2-3, with 8 bases identical to TRBD2. The ends lost 1 base at V and 1 base at J; junction bases unmatched: 19. The length of the CDR3 is 21 residues. Germline V gene sequence: CDR1 LGHNA, CDR2 YNFKEQ. The CDR3 sequence is CASSQAVKRGLGTPGTDTQYF. The CDR3 DNA follows: TGTGCCAGCAGCCAAGCTGTTAAACGGGGACTAGGAACCCCAGGCACAGATACGCAGTATTTT.

This clonotype occurred a few times. The chain carries TRBV6-1 and TRBJ2-7, with D perhaps matching TRBD1 (6 bases). V lost 5 bases, J lost 5 bases, and 13 bases lay in between. Germline V gene sequence: CDR1 MNHNS, CDR2 SASEGT. The CDR3 runs to 13 residues. The CDR3: CASSRGGKDEQYF. The CDR3 coding sequence is TGTGCCAGCAGTAGAGGGGGAAAGGACGAGCAGTACTTC.

The gene calls are TRBV19 and TRBJ2-7; 11 nucleotides match TRBD1. The J segment lost 3 bases and the V segment lost 5 bases, leaving 6 bases of the junction unmatched. Germline CDR1 reads LNHDA; CDR2 reads SQIVND (reference sequence). The CDR3 runs to 15 residues. The DNA of the CDR3 is TGTGCCAGTAGTGAGGACAGGGGGCGAGGCTACGAGCAGTACTTC. Translating it yields CASSEDRGRGYEQYF. The full variable domain, in which reference TRBV19 and TRBJ2-7 provide the parts outside the CDR3, is DGGITQSPKYLFRKEGQNVTLSCEQNLNHDAMYWYRQDPGQGLRLIYYSQIVNDFQKGDIAEGYSVSREKKESFPLTVTSAQKNPTAFYLCASSEDRGRGYEQYFGPGTRLTVT.

This clonotype was seen a few times. V is TRBV5-1 and J is TRBJ1-2, with D possibly TRBD1 on 5 matching bases. V was clipped by 0 bases and J by 4 bases, with 19 bases between them. The CDR3 is 17 amino acids. The germline V gene encodes CDR1 SGHRS and CDR2 YFSETQ. The CDR3 here is CASSLVFGFDSSYGYTF. Written as DNA, the CDR3 is TGCGCCAGCAGCTTGGTCTTCGGCTTCGACAGCTCCTATGGCTACACCTTC.

This clonotype appeared a few times. The chain joins TRBV12-3 or TRBV12-4 to TRBJ2-5; TRBD1 matches 8 bases. The CDR3 is made up of 14 amino acids. The V and J ends lost 6 bases and 4 bases, in that order; junction bases with no gene match: 7. CDR3 nucleotide sequence: TGTGCCAGCAGCCTCCTCAGGGGGCCAGAGACCCAGTACTTC. Protein: CASSLLRGPETQYF.

In nucleotides, the CDR3 is TGTGCCAGCGGCGCCCCGCCGGGGTCTCGTCCCGCTAACTATGGCTACACCTTC. Its translation is CASGAPPGSRPANYGYTF. The V call is TRBV11-2, the J call TRBJ1-2; D uncertain. From germline, CDR1 is SGHAT and CDR2 FQNNGV. The V end lost 8 bases, the J end lost 0 bases, and 25 bases lay between the germline ends. The CDR3 consists of 18 residues.